This T cell receptor (beta chain) was captured in a study of PD-L1 blockade in urothelial cancer. Time point defined: pretreatment peripheral blood. Germline assignment: CDR1 MNHEY and CDR2 SMNVEV (reference sequence). V was clipped by 6 bases and J by 0 bases, with 20 bases between them. This CDR3 comprises 18 residues. Repertoires were generated with immunoSEQ multiplex PCR, while TCRdb's copy carries only in-frame clones and drops some. The sample shows about 70,000 clones, roughly 90% of them seen only once. The receptor's source is a man aged 65 to 79 with urothelial cancer. The rearrangement uses TRBV27 and TRBJ2-2; D possibly corresponds to TRBD1 (5 bases). The specimen comprised PBMCs, sampled around atezolizumab (anti-PD-L1) treatment. The CDR3, as DNA: TGTGCCAGCAGAAAAACTCCCGGGCAGGGCCCGAACACCGGGGAGCTGTTTTTT. Its protein is CASRKTPGQGPNTGELFF.